The sequence of this T cell receptor beta chain was determined in a study of Graves' ophthalmopathy and Graves' hyperthyroidism. Study-level points and caveats: A model of 13 signatures distinguished ophthalmopathy from stable hyperthyroidism at 87.88% sensitivity and approximately 81% specificity.

The CDR3 has 14 residues. Per germline, CDR1 LNHDA and CDR2 SQIVND (reference sequence). Trimming pared 10 bases from V and 0 bases from J, leaving 14 bases between. Additional autoimmune diseases, uncontrolled infections, pregnancy or lactation disqualified patients. PBMCs were isolated from a roughly 9 ml sample of fresh peripheral blood. For repertoire sequencing, the TCR beta CDR3 regions were amplified from RNA transcripts. Scientists carried out first-round RT-PCR using HTBI primers and then a second-round multiplex PCR. TCRdb fed the multiplex PCR reads into MiXCR, producing one record per CDR3 protein. The profile shows 300,000 to 450,000 distinct CDR3 sequences, roughly a sixth of them singletons. About this clonotype: Its target is unknown.

The chain uses TRBV19 and TRBJ2-3; no clear D gene. The sequence was collected from an adult woman with stable Graves' hyperthyroidism. The sample taken for sequencing was peripheral blood. DNA for the CDR3: TGTGCCACTAAGAACCGCGCTAGCACAGATACGCAGTATTTT. It yields the protein CATKNRASTDTQYF.